This entry describes one T cell receptor (beta chain). Antigen specificity is unknown. The data were produced by immunoSEQ multiplex PCR, yet TCRdb's version contains in-frame clones alone and is incomplete. The data contain 100,000 or so clones, 80% to 95% of them singletons. These data originate in a study of siplizumab effects on memory and regulatory T cells. Findings and caveats of the study: The diversity of naive T cells seemed greater than that of memory cells, and their alloresponse contribution seemed major.

The CDR3 extends over 13 amino acids. The junction had 5 bases not matched to a gene; V was cut back by 8 bases and J by 6 bases. From germline, CDR1 is WSHSY and CDR2 SAAADI. This chain connects TRBV10-2 to TRBJ2-7; 12 bases line up with TRBD2. This TCR derives from a human donor in good health. Some clones in this sample may be carry-over from other donors' samples. Input material: CD4+ T cells sorted from blood. Here the CDR3 DNA reads TGCGCCAGCTCCAGGACTAGCGGGACCGAGCAGTACTTC. Translated, it gives CASSRTSGTEQYF.